This T cell receptor (beta chain) was observed in a study of beta chain features in type 1 diabetes. Study results and limitations: Patients with type 1 diabetes showed fewer VDJ junction insertions and more deletions.

Purity (above 95%) was reached by all sorted populations. This CDR3 comprises 18 residues. Germline CDR1 reads SGHTS; CDR2 reads YDEGEE. V was pared by 0 bases and J by 0 bases, with 16 bases between. Details on this clone: Its antigen is unknown.

Reverse transcription of all isolated RNA meant that expressed TCRB transcripts were sequenced. Sequencing was performed with immunoSEQ multiplex PCR; in TCRdb, only in-frame clones are kept and a portion is missing. This table holds 810,000 or so clones, roughly 15% found once. The chain uses TRBV5-8 and TRBJ2-1; unclear D gene. The sequence derives from a young woman in good health. Sequencing used naive CD4+ T cells from blood. The CDR3 bases are TGTGCCAGCAGCTTGGGGGTTTTCGGTGTCAGCTCCTACAATGAGCAGTTCTTC. Protein product: CASSLGVFGVSSYNEQFF.